Listed here are 15 T cell receptor beta chains from one sample, sequenced in a study of CD8 T cells in ankylosing spondylitis. In TCRdb, the 5' RACE reads were re-called with MiXCR into one record per CDR3 protein. The sample holds 150,000 to 200,000 distinct CDR3 sequences, over 10% seen once. The source material was blood, either unsorted or a sorted T cell fraction (not recorded which). Every receptor here comes from a male donor with ankylosing spondylitis or in good health (not recorded which).

As DNA, the CDR3 is TGCGCCAGCAGCTTGGAGGGACTGAACACTGAAGCTTTCTTT. Translated: CASSLEGLNTEAFF. This chain joins TRBV5-1 and TRBJ1-1; a possible D gene is TRBD1 (5 bases). The CDR3 consists of 14 residues. Trimming left V 0 bases short and J 0 bases short, with 6 bases between. Germline-derived CDR1 and CDR2 are SGHRS and YFSETQ.

This clonotype was detected a few times. The rearrangement links TRBV7-8 to TRBJ2-7; no reliable D call. V was pared by 4 bases and J by 4 bases, with 11 bases between. Germline-derived CDR1 and CDR2 are SGHVS and FQNEAQ. The CDR3 is 13 residues long. The CDR3 protein is CASSSGFLYEQYF. CDR3 nucleotide sequence: TGTGCCAGCAGCTCTGGTTTCCTTTACGAGCAGTACTTC.

This clonotype occurred many times. V gene TRBV6-1 combines with J gene TRBJ2-5; the match to TRBD2 covers 9 bases. V shed 5 bases and J 5 bases; nucleotides not matched to a gene: 9. The CDR3 is 15 amino acids. The V gene's germline CDR1 is MNHNS and CDR2 SASEGT. The CDR3 DNA reads TGTGCCAGCAGTCATGCGGGGGGGCCGGTGGAGACCCAGTACTTC. Protein product: CASSHAGGPVETQYF.

This clonotype occurred a few times. This rearrangement joins TRBV4-2 to TRBJ2-3; maybe TRBD2 (6 bases). The CDR3 contains 17 residues. Trimming cost V 2 bases and J 0 bases, with 15 bases left between them. Germline V gives CDR1 LGHNA, CDR2 YNFKEQ. CDR3: CASSQSGVGGSTDTQYF. CDR3 coding DNA: TGTGCCAGCAGCCAAAGTGGCGTGGGAGGTAGCACAGATACGCAGTATTTT.

This clonotype was found many times. The chain combines TRBV7-9 with TRBJ2-3; D is ambiguous. Germline CDR1 SEHNR, CDR2 FQNEAQ (reference sequence). CDR3 length equals 13 residues. V was cut by 2 bases and J by 2 bases, with 5 bases left in between. CDR3: CASSLSATDTQYF. CDR3 coding DNA: TGTGCCAGCAGCTTATCAGCCACAGATACGCAGTATTTT.

This clonotype turned up a few times. V is TRBV5-4 and J is TRBJ2-1; 8 nucleotides line up with TRBD1. CDR1 SGHNT and CDR2 YYREEE come from the germline V gene (reference sequence). This CDR3 comprises 16 residues. Trimming cost V 2 bases and J 2 bases; bases outside gene matches: 6. For the CDR3, the DNA is TGTGCCAGCAGCTTAGTTCGGACAGGGACCTACAATGAGCAGTTCTTC. Its protein product is CASSLVRTGTYNEQFF.

The rearrangement uses TRBV27 and TRBJ1-1; TRBD1 is a possible D gene (5 bases). Germline loops: CDR1 MNHEY, CDR2 SMNVEV (reference sequence). The CDR3 is 16 amino acids. V was cut by 2 bases and J by 4 bases, with 17 bases left in between. CDR3 DNA: TGTGCCAGCAGTTTAGGGTTACCCTCCGGGGGCACTGAAGCTTTCTTT. Translated, it gives CASSLGLPSGGTEAFF.

The sample holds a few counts of this clonotype. The chain is built from TRBV12-3 or TRBV12-4 and TRBJ1-5; TRBD1 aligns across 7 bases. The CDR3 covers 14 residues. J gave up 9 bases and V 5 bases, and 10 bases lay outside the gene matches. Here the CDR3 reads CASSPTGPSGPQHF. As DNA, the CDR3 is TGTGCCAGCAGTCCGACAGGGCCCTCTGGGCCCCAGCATTTT.

The chain combines TRBV27 with TRBJ1-5; D call uncertain. V lost 1 base and J lost 6, with 7 bases in between. There are 13 residues in the CDR3. From germline, CDR1 is MNHEY and CDR2 SMNVEV (reference sequence). CDR3 in amino acids: CASSLLSGQPQHF. For the CDR3, the DNA is TGTGCCAGCAGTTTATTGTCCGGTCAGCCCCAGCATTTT.

This clonotype was detected many times. This chain connects TRBV7-9 to TRBJ2-3; D is possibly TRBD1 (5 bases). The CDR3 consists of 15 residues. Trimming removed 1 base from V and 4 bases from J, with 12 bases in between. Germline loops: CDR1 SEHNR, CDR2 FQNEAQ (reference sequence). The CDR3 protein is CASSLVQGLADTQYF. CDR3 DNA sequence: TGTGCCAGCAGCTTAGTCCAGGGCCTGGCAGATACGCAGTATTTT.

The chain employs TRBV11-1 and TRBJ2-7; the D is unclear. Trimming took 3 bases from V and 2 from J, leaving 11 bases between them. The length of the CDR3 is 14 residues. In germline, CDR1 is SGHAT, CDR2 FQDESV (reference sequence). CDR3: CASSFLGETYEQYF. CDR3 DNA: TGTGCCAGCAGCTTCCTCGGAGAAACCTACGAGCAGTACTTC. Complete variable domain (other parts from reference TRBV11-1 and TRBJ2-7): EAEVAQSPRYKITEKSQAVAFWCDPISGHATLYWYRQILGQGPELLVQFQDESVVDDSQLPKDRFSAERLKGVDSTLKIQPAELGDSAMYLCASSFLGETYEQYFGPGTRLTVT.

This clonotype occurred a few times. This chain connects TRBV27 to TRBJ2-3; the match to TRBD1 covers 7 bases. With 4 bases clipped from V and 2 bases from J, the junction kept 6 bases outside the gene matches. CDR3 length: 15 residues. Germline CDR1 is MNHEY and CDR2 is SMNVEV (reference sequence). The DNA of the CDR3 is TGTGCCAGCAGTTCGGGGACAGTAAACACAGATACGCAGTATTTT. Amino acids: CASSSGTVNTDTQYF.

The gene calls are TRBV16 and TRBJ2-5, with 7 nucleotides matching TRBD1. V was pared by 2 bases and J by 1 base, with 4 bases of the junction left unmatched. From germline, CDR1 is KGHSY and CDR2 FQNENV. This CDR3 spans 15 amino acids. As DNA, the CDR3 is TGTGCCAGCAGCCAACTGACAGGGATCCAAGAGACCCAGTACTTC. As protein: CASSQLTGIQETQYF. The complete variable domain, with remaining parts taken from reference TRBV16 and TRBJ2-5, reads GEEVAQTPKHLVRGEGQKAKLYCAPIKGHSYVFWYQQVLKNEFKFLISFQNENVFDETGMPKERFSAKCLPNSPCSLEIQATKLEDSAVYFCASSQLTGIQETQYFGPGTRLLVL.

This clonotype was seen more than once but under ten times. This chain uses TRBV10-2 with TRBJ2-7; no reliable D call. The length of the CDR3 is 13 residues. Germline CDR1 and CDR2: WSHSY and SAAADI. Trimming shortened V by 3 bases and J by 2 bases, and 8 bases separated the two germline ends. The CDR3 is CASSDFVPYEQYF. The DNA for the CDR3 is TGCGCCAGCAGTGACTTCGTCCCCTACGAGCAGTACTTC.

This clonotype was counted a few times. The rearrangement joins TRBV29-1 to TRBJ2-3, with a tentative D call TRBD2 (5 bases). CDR3 length: 13 amino acids. The V and J ends lost 7 bases and 7 bases respectively, with 18 bases between them. Germline assignment: CDR1 SQVTM and CDR2 ANQGSEA. The CDR3 coding sequence is TGCAGCGCCGACTCGGACTTGCAGAATACGCAGTATTTT. The encoded protein is CSADSDLQNTQYF.